Listed here are 11 T cell receptor beta chains from one sample, sequenced in a study. The sorted Tregs were CD4+CD25+CD127-/low cells. TCRdb re-analysed the 5' RACE reads in MiXCR, keeping a single row per CDR3 protein. The sample consists of 50,000 to 60,000 distinct CDR3 sequences, 20% of them appearing once. Sequencing was performed on tumor-infiltrating Tregs sorted from the breast tumor. All receptors come from a female donor with breast cancer.

This clonotype was counted a single time. It is likely a read error, because the conserved phenylalanine at the end of the CDR3 is missing. J is TRBJ2-3 and V is TRBV7-2, with TRBD2 matching 8 bases. Trimming took 5 bases from V and 0 from J; bases not matched to a gene: 4. This CDR3 has 15 amino acids. Germline V gene data show CDR1 as SGHTA and CDR2 as FQGNSA. CDR3: CASSPQRGSTDTQYL. The CDR3 region has the DNA TGTGCCAGCAGCCCCCAGCGGGGGAGCACAGATACGCAGTATTTG.

This rearrangement joins TRBV28 to TRBJ1-6, with TRBD1 matching over 8 bases. Germline CDR1 reads MDHEN; CDR2 reads SYDVKM. This CDR3 is 14 amino acids long. With 0 bases clipped from V and 8 bases from J, the junction kept 0 bases outside the gene matches. The CDR3 loop is CASSLWTGDSPLHF. CDR3 nucleotide sequence: TGTGCCAGCAGTTTATGGACAGGGGATTCACCCCTCCACTTT.

This clonotype was counted a few times. V is TRBV6-5 and J is TRBJ2-3; D perhaps matches TRBD2 (5 bases). The CDR3 runs 16 residues. Germline V gene lookup returns CDR1 MNHEY and CDR2 SVGAGI. Trimming left V 0 bases short and J 4 bases short, with 14 bases between. CDR3 residues: CASSYSEASRADTQYF. As DNA, the CDR3 is TGTGCCAGCAGTTACTCGGAGGCCTCCCGGGCAGATACGCAGTATTTT.

This clonotype was recorded a few times. V gene TRBV7-2 combines with J gene TRBJ2-1; D perhaps matches TRBD1 (6 bases). The CDR3 consists of 13 residues. Trimming removed 1 base from V and 8 bases from J, with 9 bases in between. CDR1 is SGHTA, CDR2 FQGNSA, per germline. Here the CDR3 reads CASSLGRGYEQFF. The CDR3 bases are TGTGCCAGCAGCTTAGGCAGGGGTTATGAGCAGTTCTTC. Looking up the rest from reference TRBV7-2 and TRBJ2-1 gives the full variable domain: GAGVSQSPSNKVTEKGKDVELRCDPISGHTALYWYRQSLGQGLEFLIYFQGNSAPDKSGLPSDRFSAERTGGSVSTLTIQRTQQEDSAVYLCASSLGRGYEQFFGPGTRLTVL.

Turning to this clonotype: Possible read error: a much larger clone is one base away. J is TRBJ1-2 and V is TRBV15; D remains unclear. The CDR3 runs 16 residues. Germline lookup yields CDR1 LNHNV and CDR2 YYDKDF (reference sequence). V was clipped by 6 bases and J by 3 bases, with 20 bases between them. CDR3 loop: CATRSWGETVHYGYTF. CDR3 nucleotide sequence: TGTGCCACCAGAAGTTGGGGAGAGACGGTACACTATGGCTACACCTTC.

The gene calls are TRBV12-3 or TRBV12-4 and TRBJ2-4; D is perhaps TRBD2 (5 bases). V lost 5 bases and J 3 bases, leaving 11 bases between the germline ends. CDR3 length equals 14 residues. The CDR3 sequence is CASSPREIKNIQYF. DNA for the CDR3: TGTGCCAGCAGTCCTCGGGAAATCAAAAACATTCAGTACTTC.

J is TRBJ2-2 and V is TRBV7-2; 7 positions agree with TRBD1. There are 16 residues in the CDR3. From germline, CDR1 is SGHTA and CDR2 FQGNSA. V gave up 5 bases and J gave up 0 bases; unmatched junction bases: 6. This chain's CDR3 is CASSPNRGANTGELFF. The CDR3 DNA sequence: TGTGCCAGCAGCCCTAACAGGGGCGCGAACACCGGGGAGCTGTTTTTT. The whole variable domain, remainder taken from reference TRBV7-2 and TRBJ2-2, is GAGVSQSPSNKVTEKGKDVELRCDPISGHTALYWYRQSLGQGLEFLIYFQGNSAPDKSGLPSDRFSAERTGGSVSTLTIQRTQQEDSAVYLCASSPNRGANTGELFFGEGSRLTVL.

The chain couples TRBV6-1 to TRBJ2-5; the match to TRBD2 covers 10 bases. V shed 0 bases, J shed 3 bases, and the junction held 10 bases outside the gene matches. CDR3 length: 18 amino acids. Per germline, CDR1 MNHNS and CDR2 SASEGT. CDR3 residues: CASSEARSSGGKKETQYF. In nucleotides, the CDR3 is TGTGCCAGCAGTGAAGCGCGCTCTAGCGGGGGAAAAAAAGAGACCCAGTACTTC.

On this clonotype itself: In this CDR3 the conserved last residue, phenylalanine or tryptophan, is missing, so a read error is likely. V usage is TRBV4-2 and J usage is TRBJ2-1; TRBD2 might be the D (5 bases). The length of the CDR3 is 17 residues. Germline V gene sequence: CDR1 LGHNA, CDR2 YNFKEQ. V was pared by 0 bases and J by 4 bases, with 16 bases between. In DNA form, the CDR3 reads TGTGCCAGCAGCCAAGATGTAGCGACCGCCCTATACAATGAGCAGTTCATC. It encodes CASSQDVATALYNEQFI.

This chain uses TRBV28 with TRBJ1-5; possibly TRBD1 for D (6 bases). Trimming cost V 6 bases and J 0 bases, with 12 bases left between them. The CDR3 has 15 residues. Looked up from germline, CDR1 is MDHEN and CDR2 is SYDVKM. CDR3 amino acids: CASRVGQYSNQPQHF. CDR3 nucleotides: TGTGCCAGCAGAGTTGGACAGTATAGCAATCAGCCCCAGCATTTT.

V is TRBV6-6 and J is TRBJ2-7; the D is unclear. The CDR3 extends over 12 amino acids. Germline lookup yields CDR1 MNHNY and CDR2 SVGAGI (reference sequence). The V and J ends lost 5 bases and 1 base respectively, with 6 bases between them. This chain's CDR3 is CASSPRSYEQYF. The CDR3 bases are TGTGCCAGCAGTCCGCGGTCCTACGAGCAGTACTTC.